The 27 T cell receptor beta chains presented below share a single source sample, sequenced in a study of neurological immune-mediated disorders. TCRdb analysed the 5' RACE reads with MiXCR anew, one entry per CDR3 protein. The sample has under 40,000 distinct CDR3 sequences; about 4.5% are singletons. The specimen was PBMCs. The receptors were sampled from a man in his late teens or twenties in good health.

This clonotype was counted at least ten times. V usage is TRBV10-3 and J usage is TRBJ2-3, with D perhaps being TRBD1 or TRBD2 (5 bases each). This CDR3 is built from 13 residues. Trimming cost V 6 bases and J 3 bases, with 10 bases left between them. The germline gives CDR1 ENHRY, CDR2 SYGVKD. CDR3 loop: CAIRGTLTDTQYF. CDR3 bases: TGTGCCATCAGGGGGACCCTGACAGATACGCAGTATTTT.

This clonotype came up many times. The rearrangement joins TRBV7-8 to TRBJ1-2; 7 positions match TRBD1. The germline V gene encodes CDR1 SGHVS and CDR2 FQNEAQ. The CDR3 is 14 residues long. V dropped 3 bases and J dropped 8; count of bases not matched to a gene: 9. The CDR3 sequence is CASSFSGTAGGYTF. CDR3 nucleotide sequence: TGTGCCAGCAGCTTCTCCGGGACAGCTGGGGGCTACACCTTC.

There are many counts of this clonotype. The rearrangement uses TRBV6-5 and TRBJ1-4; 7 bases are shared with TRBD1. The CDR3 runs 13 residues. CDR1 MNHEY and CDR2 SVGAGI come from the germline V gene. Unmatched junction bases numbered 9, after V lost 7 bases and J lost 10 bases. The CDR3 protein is CASKQTGRGKLFF. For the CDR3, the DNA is TGTGCCAGCAAGCAGACAGGGAGGGGAAAACTGTTTTTT.

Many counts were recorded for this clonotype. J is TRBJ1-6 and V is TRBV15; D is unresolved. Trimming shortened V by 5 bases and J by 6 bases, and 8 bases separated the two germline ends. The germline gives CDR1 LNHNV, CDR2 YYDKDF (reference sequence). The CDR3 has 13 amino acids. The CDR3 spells CATSLTANSPLHF. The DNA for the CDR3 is TGTGCCACCAGCCTTACGGCTAATTCACCCCTCCACTTT.

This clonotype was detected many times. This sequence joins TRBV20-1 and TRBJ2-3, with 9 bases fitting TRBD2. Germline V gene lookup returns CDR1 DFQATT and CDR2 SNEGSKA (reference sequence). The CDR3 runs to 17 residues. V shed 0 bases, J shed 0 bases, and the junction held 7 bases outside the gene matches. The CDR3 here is CSARDSGLATSTDTQYF. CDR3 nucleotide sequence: TGCAGTGCTAGAGATTCCGGACTAGCGACTAGCACAGATACGCAGTATTTT.

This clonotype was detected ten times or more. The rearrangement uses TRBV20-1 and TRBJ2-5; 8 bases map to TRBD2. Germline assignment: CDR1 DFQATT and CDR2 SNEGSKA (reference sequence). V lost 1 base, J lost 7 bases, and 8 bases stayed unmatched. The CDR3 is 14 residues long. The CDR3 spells CSARGAGDLGTQYF. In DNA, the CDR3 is TGCAGTGCTAGAGGAGCGGGGGACCTCGGGACCCAGTACTTC.

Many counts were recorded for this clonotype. The CDR3 reads CASSLEGGSVGFSYNEQFF. CDR3 sequence (DNA): TGTGCCAGCAGTTTAGAGGGAGGCTCGGTCGGGTTCTCCTACAATGAGCAGTTCTTC. This chain connects TRBV12-3 or TRBV12-4 to TRBJ2-1, with TRBD2 as a possible D gene (6 bases). The V and J ends lost 1 base and 0 bases respectively, with 19 bases between them. This CDR3 has 19 amino acids.

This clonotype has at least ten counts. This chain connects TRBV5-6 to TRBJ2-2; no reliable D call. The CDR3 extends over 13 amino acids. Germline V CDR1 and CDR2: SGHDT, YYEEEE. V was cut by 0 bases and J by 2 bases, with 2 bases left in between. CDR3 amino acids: CASSLDNTGELFF. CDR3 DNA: TGTGCCAGCAGCTTGGACAACACCGGGGAGCTGTTTTTT. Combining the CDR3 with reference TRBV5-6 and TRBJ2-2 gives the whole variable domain DAGVTQSPTHLIKTRGQQVTLRCSPKSGHDTVSWYQQALGQGPQFIFQYYEEEERQRGNFPDRFSGHQFPNYSSELNVNALLLGDSALYLCASSLDNTGELFFGEGSRLTVL.

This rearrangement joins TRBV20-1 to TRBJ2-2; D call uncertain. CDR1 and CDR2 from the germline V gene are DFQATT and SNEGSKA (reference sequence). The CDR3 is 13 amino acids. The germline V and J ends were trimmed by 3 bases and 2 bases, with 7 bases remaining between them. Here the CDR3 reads CSASFPNTGELFF. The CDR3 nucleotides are TGCAGTGCTAGTTTTCCTAACACCGGGGAGCTGTTTTTT.

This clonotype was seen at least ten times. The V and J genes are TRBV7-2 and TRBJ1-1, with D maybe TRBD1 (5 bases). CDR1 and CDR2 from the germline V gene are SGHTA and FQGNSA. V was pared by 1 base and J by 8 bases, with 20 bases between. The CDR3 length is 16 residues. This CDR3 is CASSLVGDPTLTEAFF. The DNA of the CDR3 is TGTGCCAGCAGCTTAGTCGGGGACCCCACTCTTACGGAAGCTTTCTTT.

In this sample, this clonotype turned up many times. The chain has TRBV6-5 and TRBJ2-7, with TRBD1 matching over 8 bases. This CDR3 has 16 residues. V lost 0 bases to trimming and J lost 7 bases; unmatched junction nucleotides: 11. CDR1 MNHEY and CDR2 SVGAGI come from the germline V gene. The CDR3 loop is CASSYSIAQGAEEQYF. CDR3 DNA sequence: TGTGCCAGCAGTTACTCCATCGCTCAGGGGGCGGAAGAGCAGTACTTC.

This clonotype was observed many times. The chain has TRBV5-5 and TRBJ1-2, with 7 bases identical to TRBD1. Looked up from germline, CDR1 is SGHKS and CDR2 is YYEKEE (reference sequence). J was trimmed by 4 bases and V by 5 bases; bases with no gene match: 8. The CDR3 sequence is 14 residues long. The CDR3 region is CASSRTGTAYGYTF. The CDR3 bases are TGTGCCAGCAGTCGGACCGGGACAGCCTATGGCTACACCTTC.

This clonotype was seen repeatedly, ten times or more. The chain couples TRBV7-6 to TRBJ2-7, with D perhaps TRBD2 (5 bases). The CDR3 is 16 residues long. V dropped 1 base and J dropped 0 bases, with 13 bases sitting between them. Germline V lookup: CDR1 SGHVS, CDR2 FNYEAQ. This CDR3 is CASSLGLSGSSYEQYF. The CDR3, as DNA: TGTGCCAGCAGCTTAGGGTTATCTGGGAGCTCCTACGAGCAGTACTTC.

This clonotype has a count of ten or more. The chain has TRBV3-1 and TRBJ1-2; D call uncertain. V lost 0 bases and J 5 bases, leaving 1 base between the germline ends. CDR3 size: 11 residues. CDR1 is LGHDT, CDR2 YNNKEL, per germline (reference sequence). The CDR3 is CASSQEYGYTF. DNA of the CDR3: TGTGCCAGCAGCCAAGAGTATGGCTACACCTTC.

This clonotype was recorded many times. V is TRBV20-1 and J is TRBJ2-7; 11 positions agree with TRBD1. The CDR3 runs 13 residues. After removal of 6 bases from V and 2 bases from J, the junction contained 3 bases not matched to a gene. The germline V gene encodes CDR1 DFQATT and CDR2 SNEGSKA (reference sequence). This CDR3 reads CSAPGQGAYEQYF. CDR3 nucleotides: TGCAGTGCCCCGGGACAGGGGGCCTACGAGCAGTACTTC.

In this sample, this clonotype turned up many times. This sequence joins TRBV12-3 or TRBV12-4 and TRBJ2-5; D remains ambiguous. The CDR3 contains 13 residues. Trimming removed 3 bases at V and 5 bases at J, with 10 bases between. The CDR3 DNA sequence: TGTGCCAGCAGTTTCCAAGCGTCCGAGACCCAGTACTTC. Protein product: CASSFQASETQYF.

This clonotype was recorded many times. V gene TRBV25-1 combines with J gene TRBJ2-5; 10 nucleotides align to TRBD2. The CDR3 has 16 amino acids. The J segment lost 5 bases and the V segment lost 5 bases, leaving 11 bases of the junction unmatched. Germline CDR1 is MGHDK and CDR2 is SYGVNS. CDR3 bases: TGTGCCAGCAGTCCTTCGAGCGGGGGGGCCGCTGAGACCCAGTACTTC. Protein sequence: CASSPSSGGAAETQYF.

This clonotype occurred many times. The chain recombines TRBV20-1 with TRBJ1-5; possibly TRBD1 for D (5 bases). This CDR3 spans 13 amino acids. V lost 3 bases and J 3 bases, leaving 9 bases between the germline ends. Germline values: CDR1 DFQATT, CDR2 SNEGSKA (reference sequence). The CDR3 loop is CSASDSYNQPQHF. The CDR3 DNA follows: TGCAGTGCTAGCGACAGTTACAATCAGCCCCAGCATTTT.

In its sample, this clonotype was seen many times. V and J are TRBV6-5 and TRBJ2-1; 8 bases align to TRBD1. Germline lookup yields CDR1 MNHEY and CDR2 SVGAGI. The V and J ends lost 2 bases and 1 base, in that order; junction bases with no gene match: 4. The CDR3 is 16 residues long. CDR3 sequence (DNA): TGTGCCAGCAGTTACGCGGGACAGGTTTCCTACAATGAGCAGTTCTTC. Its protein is CASSYAGQVSYNEQFF.

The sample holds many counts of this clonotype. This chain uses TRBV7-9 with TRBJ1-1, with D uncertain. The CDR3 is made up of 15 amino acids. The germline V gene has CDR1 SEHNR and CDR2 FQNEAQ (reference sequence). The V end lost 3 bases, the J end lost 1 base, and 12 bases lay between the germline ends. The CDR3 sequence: CASSFLNSGNTEAFF. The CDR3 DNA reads TGTGCCAGCAGCTTTTTAAACTCAGGGAACACTGAAGCTTTCTTT.

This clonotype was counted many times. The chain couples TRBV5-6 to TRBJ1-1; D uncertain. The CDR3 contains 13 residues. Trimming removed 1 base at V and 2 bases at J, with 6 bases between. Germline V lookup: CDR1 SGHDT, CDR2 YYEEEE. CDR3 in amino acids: CASSLTPNTEAFF. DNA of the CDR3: TGTGCCAGCAGCTTGACACCAAACACTGAAGCTTTCTTT.

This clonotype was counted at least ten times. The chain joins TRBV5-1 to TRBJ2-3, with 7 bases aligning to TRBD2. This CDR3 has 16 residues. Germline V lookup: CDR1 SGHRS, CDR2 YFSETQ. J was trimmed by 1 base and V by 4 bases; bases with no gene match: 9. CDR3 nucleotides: TGCGCCAGCAGCCACACTAGCGAGGGTGGCACAGATACGCAGTATTTT. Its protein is CASSHTSEGGTDTQYF. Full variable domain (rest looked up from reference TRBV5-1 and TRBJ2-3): KAGVTQTPRYLIKTRGQQVTLSCSPISGHRSVSWYQQTPGQGLQFLFEYFSETQRNKGNFPGRFSGRQFSNSRSEMNVSTLELGDSALYLCASSHTSEGGTDTQYFGPGTRLTVL.

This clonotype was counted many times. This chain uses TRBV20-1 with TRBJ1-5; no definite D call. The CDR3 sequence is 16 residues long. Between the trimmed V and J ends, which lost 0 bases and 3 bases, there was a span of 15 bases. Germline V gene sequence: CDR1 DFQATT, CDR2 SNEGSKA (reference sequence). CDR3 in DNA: TGCAGTGCTAGAGACTACTTTGGACTGGTCAATCAGCCCCAGCATTTT. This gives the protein CSARDYFGLVNQPQHF.

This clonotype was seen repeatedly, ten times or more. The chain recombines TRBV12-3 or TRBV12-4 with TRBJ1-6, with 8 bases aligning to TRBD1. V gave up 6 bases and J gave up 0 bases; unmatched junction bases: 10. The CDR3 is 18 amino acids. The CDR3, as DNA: TGTGCCAGCAGCCGGACAGGGAGGGAAAGCTCCTATAATTCACCCCTCCACTTT. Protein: CASSRTGRESSYNSPLHF.

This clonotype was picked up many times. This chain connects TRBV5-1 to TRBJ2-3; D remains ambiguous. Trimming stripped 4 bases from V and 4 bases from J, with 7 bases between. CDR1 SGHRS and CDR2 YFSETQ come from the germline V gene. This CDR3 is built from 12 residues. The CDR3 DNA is TGCGCCAGCAGCGAGGAGTCAGATACGCAGTATTTT. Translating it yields CASSEESDTQYF. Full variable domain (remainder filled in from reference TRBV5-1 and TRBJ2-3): KAGVTQTPRYLIKTRGQQVTLSCSPISGHRSVSWYQQTPGQGLQFLFEYFSETQRNKGNFPGRFSGRQFSNSRSEMNVSTLELGDSALYLCASSEESDTQYFGPGTRLTVL.

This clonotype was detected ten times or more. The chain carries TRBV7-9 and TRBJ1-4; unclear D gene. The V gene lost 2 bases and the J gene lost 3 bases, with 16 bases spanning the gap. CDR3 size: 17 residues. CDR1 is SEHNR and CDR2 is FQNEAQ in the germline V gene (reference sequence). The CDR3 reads CASSLRPGVLPNEKLFF. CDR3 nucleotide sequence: TGTGCCAGCAGCTTAAGGCCCGGGGTATTGCCTAATGAAAAACTGTTTTTT.

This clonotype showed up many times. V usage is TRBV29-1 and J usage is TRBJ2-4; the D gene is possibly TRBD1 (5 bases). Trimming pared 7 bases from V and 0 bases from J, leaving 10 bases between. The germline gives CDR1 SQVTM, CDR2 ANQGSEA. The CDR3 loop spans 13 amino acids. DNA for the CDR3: TGCAGCGCTATGGGGCTAGCCAAAAACATTCAGTACTTC. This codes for CSAMGLAKNIQYF.